These 25 T cell receptor beta chains share one sample of origin, sequenced in a study of blood T cells in healthy people across ages (dated by TCRdb to between 2014 and 2017). Receptor amplification or capture employed 5' RACE. Instrument used: Illumina HiSeq 2500. The second PCR ran for roughly 7 to 12 cycles and used a J-beta primer mix along with a sample-barcoded 5' primer. The public reads were reanalyzed by TCRdb: fastp trimming at Q25, MiXCR alignment, in-frame beta chains only. Identical CDR3 protein sequences are pooled into one entry, listed with their most common genes and DNA. The sample contains roughly 800,000 distinct CDR3 sequences, roughly 50% of them found a single time. The ten largest clonotypes hold approximately 40% of the sample. The sample was blood. The receptors were sampled from a man aged 80 or over in good health.

The CDR3 nucleotides are TGTGCCACCAGTGATCCGGGACAAGGGGCCAACGTCCTGACTTTC. Its protein product is CATSDPGQGANVLTF. This rearrangement joins TRBV24-1 to TRBJ2-6, with a tentative D call TRBD1 (6 bases). Germline loops: CDR1 KGHDR, CDR2 SFDVKD. The CDR3 has 15 residues. V lost 3 bases, J lost 4 bases, and 9 bases lay in between.

This chain joins TRBV5-1 and TRBJ2-7; TRBD1 matches 8 bases. The CDR3 sequence is 14 residues long. Germline V gives CDR1 SGHRS, CDR2 YFSETQ. After removal of 1 base from V and 4 bases from J, the junction contained 4 bases not matched to a gene. CDR3 nucleotides: TGCGCCAGCAGCTTGCAGGGGACAGGTTACGAGCAGTACTTC. This sequence encodes CASSLQGTGYEQYF.

The chain uses TRBV5-1 and TRBJ2-1, with D perhaps being TRBD1 or TRBD2 (5 bases each). CDR1 is SGHRS, CDR2 YFSETQ, per germline. The V end lost 2 bases, the J end lost 5 bases, and 11 bases lay between the germline ends. This CDR3 is built from 14 residues. CDR3 region: CASSFGTENNEQFF. The CDR3 region has the DNA TGCGCCAGCAGCTTTGGGACGGAAAACAATGAGCAGTTCTTC. Full variable domain (rest looked up from reference TRBV5-1 and TRBJ2-1): KAGVTQTPRYLIKTRGQQVTLSCSPISGHRSVSWYQQTPGQGLQFLFEYFSETQRNKGNFPGRFSGRQFSNSRSEMNVSTLELGDSALYLCASSFGTENNEQFFGPGTRLTVL.

This rearrangement joins TRBV28 to TRBJ2-7, with a possible D match to TRBD1 (6 bases). Germline-derived CDR1 and CDR2 are MDHEN and SYDVKM. The CDR3 spans 15 residues. V was cut by 6 bases and J by 1 base, with 16 bases left in between. The CDR3 protein is CASSKPGQLSYEQYF. For the CDR3, the DNA is TGTGCCAGCAGCAAACCCGGACAGCTTTCCTACGAGCAGTACTTC.

This sequence joins TRBV7-2 and TRBJ2-3; 13 nucleotides align to TRBD2. Germline V CDR1 and CDR2: SGHTA, FQGNSA. V shed 3 bases, J shed 6 bases, and the junction held 6 bases outside the gene matches. The CDR3 covers 16 residues. The CDR3 DNA reads TGTGCCAGCAGCTTTCCCGGGACTAGCGGGAAGGATACGCAGTATTTT. It is translated as CASSFPGTSGKDTQYF.

CDR3 sequence (DNA): TGCAGTGCCCACCGCGGGACTAGCGGCACAGATACGCAGTATTTT. It is translated as CSAHRGTSGTDTQYF. This chain connects TRBV20-1 to TRBJ2-3; 10 nucleotides align to TRBD2. This CDR3 spans 15 amino acids. V was pared by 6 bases and J by 1 base, with 7 bases of the junction left unmatched. Per germline, CDR1 DFQATT and CDR2 SNEGSKA (reference sequence).

This clonotype was counted a few times. The chain has TRBV6-2 or TRBV6-3 and TRBJ2-7, with D hard to call. This CDR3 has 12 residues. Germline values: CDR1 MNHEY, CDR2 SVGEGT. V was shortened by 6 bases and J by 7 bases, with 13 bases between the two germline ends. CDR3 amino acids: CASSHASREQYF. The CDR3 DNA reads as TGTGCCAGCAGCCACGCGTCCCGGGAGCAGTACTTC.

The chain combines TRBV28 with TRBJ2-3; the match to TRBD2 covers 7 bases. The germline gives CDR1 MDHEN, CDR2 SYDVKM. J lost 14 bases, V lost 2 bases, and 16 bases had no gene match. This CDR3 is 15 amino acids long. The CDR3 DNA is TGTGCCAGCAGTTTAGGGGGAGGGAGTAGGAGATACGCGTATTTT. This gives the protein CASSLGGGSRRYAYF.

This chain connects TRBV18 to TRBJ1-2; D is possibly TRBD1 (5 bases). There are 14 residues in the CDR3. The V end lost 6 bases, the J end lost 13 bases, and 24 bases lay between the germline ends. Per germline, CDR1 KGHSH and CDR2 LQKENI. The CDR3 is CASSPLPGDAGLTF. The CDR3, as DNA: TGTGCCAGCTCCCCCCTACCCGGGGACGCGGGCCTCACCTTC.

The chain is built from TRBV10-3 and TRBJ2-3, with D unresolved. Germline CDR1 reads ENHRY; CDR2 reads SYGVKD. This CDR3 is built from 13 residues. V gave up 6 bases and J gave up 4 bases, with 11 bases separating them. The CDR3 coding sequence is TGTGCCATCAGCAAACCAGGAGCAGATACGCAGTATTTT. Its translation: CAISKPGADTQYF.

This chain links TRBV7-9 with TRBJ1-4; tentatively, D is TRBD1 (6 bases). Trimming removed 5 bases from V and 5 bases from J, with 15 bases in between. This CDR3 contains 15 residues. Germline V gives CDR1 SEHNR, CDR2 FQNEAQ (reference sequence). CDR3 protein: CASSPGRGANEKLFF. For the CDR3, the DNA is TGTGCCAGCAGCCCAGGTCGGGGGGCAAATGAAAAACTGTTTTTT. Combining the CDR3 with reference TRBV7-9 and TRBJ1-4 gives the whole variable domain DTGVSQNPRHKITKRGQNVTFRCDPISEHNRLYWYRQTLGQGPEFLTYFQNEAQLEKSRLLSDRFSAERPKGSFSTLEIQRTEQGDSAMYLCASSPGRGANEKLFFGSGTQLSVL.

The chain recombines TRBV11-2 with TRBJ2-1; D call uncertain. The V end was cut by 5 bases, the J end by 5 bases, with 19 bases between. The V gene's germline CDR1 is SGHAT and CDR2 FQNNGV. CDR3 length equals 16 residues. CDR3 loop: CASSENGWVLNNEQFF. The CDR3 DNA reads as TGTGCCAGCAGCGAGAATGGCTGGGTTCTTAACAATGAGCAGTTCTTC.

This sequence joins TRBV9 and TRBJ2-4; D is tentatively TRBD1 or TRBD2 (5 bases each). The J call is in doubt because the DNA end fits TRBJ2-7 better. Per germline, CDR1 SGDLS and CDR2 YYNGEE. The CDR3 contains 17 residues. CDR3: CASSVRGGVAKFYEQYF. As DNA, the CDR3 is TGTGCCAGCAGCGTAAGGGGTGGAGTAGCGAAGTTCTACGAGCAGTACTTC.

The CDR3 region has the DNA TGCAGCGTCCTCACGGGGTTCTACGAGCAGTACTTC. This translates into CSVLTGFYEQYF. This chain uses TRBV29-1 with TRBJ2-7; possibly TRBD2 for D (5 bases). The germline V gene has CDR1 SQVTM and CDR2 ANQGSEA. V lost 6 bases, J lost 3 bases, and 12 bases lay in between. The CDR3 contains 12 residues.

Points on this clonotype: The germline gene is not matched at one end of the junction; a read error may be the cause. The chain carries TRBV3-1 and TRBJ2-7; no clear D. CDR3 length: 14 residues. Germline values: CDR1 LGHDT, CDR2 YNNKEL (reference sequence). CDR3 region: CVSSLFVGSYEQYF. In DNA, the CDR3 is TGTGTCAGCAGCCTATTCGTCGGGTCCTACGAGCAGTACTTC.

There are a few counts of this clonotype. This chain links TRBV5-6 with TRBJ2-7, with no clear D. Germline lookup yields CDR1 SGHDT and CDR2 YYEEEE. The ends were cut back, 2 bases at V and 4 bases at J, with 16 bases in the middle. The CDR3 has 15 residues. The CDR3 sequence is CASSFFASERYEQYF. In nucleotides, the CDR3 is TGTGCCAGCAGCTTTTTTGCCAGTGAAAGGTACGAGCAGTACTTC.

V usage is TRBV11-3 and J usage is TRBJ2-4, with D perhaps matching TRBD1 (6 bases). CDR1 and CDR2 (germline): SGHNT, YENEEA. The CDR3 consists of 15 residues. V shed 1 base and J shed 13 bases, with 20 bases lying between them. The CDR3 loop reads CASSLGVDRTEEQYF. CDR3 sequence (DNA): TGTGCCAGCAGCTTAGGTGTGGACAGAACGGAGGAGCAGTACTTC.

Regarding this clonotype: The junction does not match germline at one end; this may be a read error. The chain has TRBV20-1 and TRBJ2-3, with D hard to call. The CDR3 runs to 14 residues. Germline CDR1 reads DFQATT; CDR2 reads SNEGSKA (reference sequence). Here the CDR3 reads CSASPPGTTYTQYF. CDR3 DNA: TGCAGTGCTAGTCCGCCAGGTACCACATATACGCAGTATTTT.

The chain employs TRBV15 and TRBJ2-3; D ambiguous. Germline loops: CDR1 LNHNV, CDR2 YYDKDF (reference sequence). The CDR3 spans 13 residues. Trimming pared 1 base from V and 8 bases from J, leaving 10 bases between. CDR3 sequence (DNA): TGTGCCACCAGCAGAGTGGGGTTTGTTACGCAGTATTTT. It codes for CATSRVGFVTQYF.

The chain employs TRBV7-9 and TRBJ2-1; TRBD2 is a possible D gene (5 bases). The CDR3 spans 14 residues. The germline gives CDR1 SEHNR, CDR2 FQNEAQ (reference sequence). The V end lost 1 base, the J end lost 15 bases, and 19 bases lay between the germline ends. Here the CDR3 DNA reads TGTGCCAGCAGCTTAGACAGAGGCCACGGGAAGCCGTTCTTC. Its protein is CASSLDRGHGKPFF. The full variable domain, rest sourced from reference TRBV7-9 and TRBJ2-1, is DTGVSQNPRHKITKRGQNVTFRCDPISEHNRLYWYRQTLGQGPEFLTYFQNEAQLEKSRLLSDRFSAERPKGSFSTLEIQRTEQGDSAMYLCASSLDRGHGKPFFGPGTRLTVL.

This clonotype was counted many times. The chain employs TRBV5-1 and TRBJ2-3; the D gene is possibly TRBD2 (5 bases). Germline values: CDR1 SGHRS, CDR2 YFSETQ. V lost 3 bases to trimming and J lost 9 bases, with 11 bases between them. The CDR3 runs to 12 residues. DNA of the CDR3: TGCGCCAGCAGCTCGTCCGCGGGCACGCAGTATTTT. It codes for CASSSSAGTQYF.

The rearrangement joins TRBV18 to TRBJ2-1, with 10 bases aligning to TRBD2. The CDR3 is 19 amino acids. The junction had 10 bases not matched to a gene; V was cut back by 2 bases and J by 0 bases. The germline CDR1 and CDR2 sequences are KGHSH and LQKENI. The CDR3 DNA reads TGTGCCAGCTCACCATTAGCGGGAGGCCTCCCAGGCTCCTACAATGAGCAGTTCTTC. Its protein is CASSPLAGGLPGSYNEQFF.

The chain couples TRBV6-4 to TRBJ2-4, with a tentative D call TRBD1 (6 bases). The assigned J gene may be wrong: the sequence end matches TRBJ2-7 better. Germline CDR1 MRHNA, CDR2 SNTAGT. The CDR3 sequence is 13 residues long. The CDR3 spells CASGHRDNYEQYF. The CDR3 DNA follows: TGTGCCAGCGGCCACCGGGACAACTACGAGCAGTACTTC.

The chain uses TRBV7-2 and TRBJ2-1; 11 bases match TRBD2. The trim removed 2 bases at V and 4 bases at J, leaving 13 bases unmatched. CDR1 and CDR2 from the germline V gene are SGHTA and FQGNSA. The CDR3 extends over 19 amino acids. The CDR3 coding sequence is TGTGCCAGCAGCTTAAGGGGGTTAATAGCGGGAGGGCGGTACAATGAGCAGTTCTTC. This encodes CASSLRGLIAGGRYNEQFF.

Here the CDR3 reads CAISERTSGREHRDAYF. DNA for the CDR3: TGTGCCATCAGTGAGAGGACTAGCGGGAGGGAGCACAGAGACGCGTATTTT. The V call is TRBV10-3, the J call TRBJ2-3, with 15 bases that match TRBD2. V was pared by 2 bases and J by 14 bases, with 14 bases of the junction left unmatched. Germline CDR1 and CDR2: ENHRY and SYGVKD. The CDR3 extends over 17 amino acids.